This note documents a single TCR beta chain sequence. The antigen is not known. The CDR3 contains 16 residues. J was trimmed by 3 bases and V by 0 bases; bases with no gene match: 7. Germline values: CDR1 SGDLS, CDR2 YYNGEE. Only in-frame clones appear in the TCRdb table, and some are missing; sequencing was by immunoSEQ multiplex PCR. The sample gives about 2.1 million clones, 80% to 95% of which show up once; approximately 1.7% is in the top ten. These data belong to a study of shared clonotypes between healthy human individuals. Study as a whole: The donor group consisted of a couple of women and three men, aged 18 to 49.

In the naive CD8 group, cells lacked CD45RO and were positively selected for CCR7, so terminally differentiated effector memory CD45RA+ cells were left out. Study-wide results and caveats: Naive subsets typically showed greater estimated richness than memory subsets. Only a few donors were included, so the genetic and exposure-history diversity represented was limited.

The chain combines TRBV9 with TRBJ2-3; 7 bases align to TRBD2. The sample consisted of naive CD8+ T cells from PBMCs. The receptor was isolated from a man younger than 35 in good health. Some clones in this sample may be carry-over from other donors' samples. CDR3 sequence: CASSVGLAVRTDTQYF. The CDR3 DNA reads as TGTGCCAGCAGCGTAGGTCTAGCGGTAAGGACAGATACGCAGTATTTT.